These 29 T cell receptor beta chains came from one sample sequenced in a study of human T cells and chemical hapten exposure. TCRdb analysed the RACE reads with MiXCR anew, one entry per CDR3 protein. The sample has tens of thousands of distinct CDR3 sequences, less than 8.5% seen once; the top ten hold 1.3%. Regarding time point: patch test 2, 6 weeks after DPC sensitization. Treatment defined: therapeutic diphenylcyclopropenone sensitization with weekly scalp DPC. The sample here was whole blood, taken in connection with sensitization to the hapten diphenylcyclopropenone (DPC). The receptors derive from a woman in her twenties or thirties with alopecia areata. Some clones in this sample may be carry-over from other donors' samples.

In its sample, this clonotype was seen many times. The chain is built from TRBV12-3 or TRBV12-4 and TRBJ2-1; unclear D gene. CDR3 size: 15 residues. V dropped 2 bases and J dropped 0 bases, with 8 bases sitting between them. The chain's CDR3 is CASSLTHHSYNEQFF. The CDR3 DNA reads TGTGCCAGCAGTTTAACCCACCACTCCTACAATGAGCAGTTCTTC.

At least ten counts were recorded for this clonotype. The V and J genes are TRBV12-3 or TRBV12-4 and TRBJ1-4; D uncertain. This CDR3 is built from 12 residues. The ends were cut back, 1 base at V and 8 bases at J, with 5 bases in the middle. CDR3 sequence: CASSLGGEKLFF. In nucleotides, the CDR3 is TGTGCCAGCAGTTTAGGAGGGGAAAAACTGTTTTTT.

This clonotype came up many times. The chain joins TRBV5-4 to TRBJ2-3; D not resolved. This CDR3 has 13 residues. Looked up from germline, CDR1 is SGHNT and CDR2 is YYREEE (reference sequence). V dropped 0 bases and J dropped 5 bases, with 7 bases sitting between them. CDR3 bases: TGTGCCAGCAGCTTGGTGCTAAGAGATACGCAGTATTTT. Protein sequence: CASSLVLRDTQYF.

This clonotype was recorded at least ten times. This chain connects TRBV29-1 to TRBJ2-3; D is perhaps TRBD1 (5 bases). The CDR3 totals 13 residues. Germline V CDR1 and CDR2: SQVTM, ANQGSEA. Between the trimmed V and J ends, which lost 5 bases and 2 bases, there was a span of 11 bases. The CDR3 coding sequence is TGCAGCGTTCTGGGGCTGAACACAGATACGCAGTATTTT. Translating gives CSVLGLNTDTQYF.

In its sample, this clonotype was seen many times. This chain joins TRBV6-6 and TRBJ1-3; 10 bases match TRBD1. With V trimmed by 4 bases and J by 0 bases, 12 bases remained unmatched. This CDR3 has 19 residues. From germline, CDR1 is MNHNY and CDR2 SVGAGI (reference sequence). The CDR3 sequence: CASSSGDRGLTSSGNTIYF. CDR3 bases: TGTGCCAGCAGTTCCGGTGACAGGGGGCTAACCTCCTCTGGAAACACCATATATTTT.

This clonotype was picked up many times. The V call is TRBV6-1, the J call TRBJ2-3; D is tentatively TRBD1 or TRBD2 (5 bases each). The CDR3 has 11 residues. V dropped 4 bases and J dropped 9 bases, with 8 bases sitting between them. CDR1 and CDR2 from the germline V gene are MNHNS and SASEGT. CDR3 residues: CASSGEGTQYF. In DNA, the CDR3 is TGTGCCAGCAGTGGAGAGGGGACGCAGTATTTT.

This clonotype was counted between two and nine times. The genes are TRBV12-3 or TRBV12-4 and TRBJ1-2; weak D call: TRBD1 (6 bases). The CDR3 sequence is 14 residues long. With 4 bases removed from V and 2 bases from J, the gap between germline ends came to 11 bases. The CDR3 loop is CASSSQGTNYGYTF. CDR3 bases: TGTGCCAGCAGTTCACAGGGAACCAACTATGGCTACACCTTC.

This clonotype occurred many times. The chain recombines TRBV9 with TRBJ1-3; D call uncertain. The ends were cut back, 5 bases at V and 4 bases at J, with 7 bases in the middle. There are 12 residues in the CDR3. The V gene's germline CDR1 is SGDLS and CDR2 YYNGEE. CDR3 sequence (DNA): TGTGCCAGCAGTGGCCAGGGAAACACCATATATTTT. Translated, it gives CASSGQGNTIYF.

This clonotype was recorded many times. The V call is TRBV6-1, the J call TRBJ1-6; D is undetermined. Germline lookup yields CDR1 MNHNS and CDR2 SASEGT. Trimming left V 4 bases short and J 0 bases short, with 10 bases between. CDR3 length: 16 residues. The CDR3 here is CASSVRGSSYNSPLHF. The CDR3 DNA reads TGTGCCAGCAGTGTCAGAGGAAGCTCCTATAATTCACCCCTCCACTTT.

This clonotype was recorded many times. The chain couples TRBV10-2 to TRBJ1-2; no clear D. Trimming shortened V by 0 bases and J by 2 bases, and 4 bases separated the two germline ends. The CDR3 loop spans 13 amino acids. Germline V gene lookup returns CDR1 WSHSY and CDR2 SAAADI. The CDR3 nucleotides read TGCGCCAGCAGTGAGTCTGTCAACTATGGCTACACCTTC. It codes for CASSESVNYGYTF.

Details on this clonotype: It may be a read error: a sequence one base away is much more abundant. This chain links TRBV12-3 or TRBV12-4 with TRBJ1-1; D perhaps matches TRBD1 (5 bases). V lost 7 bases and J 4 bases, leaving 13 bases between the germline ends. The CDR3 is 13 residues long. Written as DNA, the CDR3 is TGTGCCAGCAAACCACCGGGGCGCACTGAAGCTTTCTTT. This gives the protein CASKPPGRTEAFF.

A few counts support this clonotype. This chain uses TRBV5-1 with TRBJ2-4; D gene unclear. From germline, CDR1 is SGHRS and CDR2 YFSETQ. Deletions cut 0 bases from V and 0 bases from J, with 10 bases between. The CDR3 is 16 residues long. The CDR3 loop reads CASSLDPGVAKNIQYF. CDR3 nucleotides: TGCGCCAGCAGCTTGGATCCAGGAGTAGCCAAAAACATTCAGTACTTC.

This clonotype was observed many times. The chain joins TRBV25-1 to TRBJ2-1; 15 nucleotides line up with TRBD2. The CDR3 is 17 amino acids. J gave up 3 bases and V 4 bases, and 4 bases lay outside the gene matches. The V gene's germline CDR1 is MGHDK and CDR2 SYGVNS. The CDR3 DNA is TGTGCCAGCAGTGTGCCGGGACTAGCGGGGGGCTACAATGAGCAGTTCTTC. Protein sequence: CASSVPGLAGGYNEQFF.

A remark on this clonotype: A read error may produce the germline difference seen at one junction end. The chain employs TRBV2 and TRBJ2-3; D possibly uses TRBD1 or TRBD2 (5 bases each). Germline V gene data show CDR1 as SNHLY and CDR2 as FYNNEI. This CDR3 is built from 11 residues. CDR3 nucleotide sequence: TGTGTCAGCAGAGGGGAAGATACGCAGTATTTT. This sequence encodes CVSRGEDTQYF.

The table lists this clonotype with a few counts. The CDR3 nucleotides are TGTGCCACCAAAGAGGGCAGATACACAGATACGCAGTATTTT. As protein: CATKEGRYTDTQYF. The V and J genes are TRBV27 and TRBJ2-3, with D maybe TRBD2 (5 bases). Germline V lookup: CDR1 MNHEY, CDR2 SMNVEV (reference sequence). This CDR3 is built from 14 residues. Trimming took 10 bases from V and 2 from J, leaving 16 bases between them.

This clonotype has at least ten counts. The DNA of the CDR3 is TGTGCCATCAGTGAGTCCGGCGGGGTGGCTGAAGCTTTCTTT. Protein: CAISESGGVAEAFF. The V call is TRBV10-3, the J call TRBJ1-1; D ambiguous. V lost 0 bases and J lost 6, with 11 bases in between. Germline-derived CDR1 and CDR2 are ENHRY and SYGVKD. The CDR3 length is 14 residues.

This clonotype occurred many times. V usage is TRBV20-1 and J usage is TRBJ2-3; 9 bases fit TRBD2. Per germline, CDR1 DFQATT and CDR2 SNEGSKA (reference sequence). The CDR3 has 18 amino acids. The junction had 12 bases not matched to a gene; V was cut back by 0 bases and J by 2 bases. The CDR3 reads CSARDRKLAGASTDTQYF. DNA for the CDR3: TGCAGTGCTAGAGATCGGAAACTAGCGGGCGCCTCCACAGATACGCAGTATTTT.

V is TRBV12-3 or TRBV12-4 and J is TRBJ1-5; no reliable D call. The CDR3 is 14 residues long. V lost 6 bases and J lost 0, with 9 bases in between. For the CDR3, the DNA is TGTGCCAGCAGCCCGGACGATAGCAATCAGCCCCAGCATTTT. Translation: CASSPDDSNQPQHF.

This clonotype occurred a few times. The chain carries TRBV6-2 or TRBV6-3 and TRBJ1-6; maybe TRBD1 (5 bases). Trimming took 2 bases from V and 7 from J, leaving 9 bases between them. The CDR3 consists of 14 residues. Germline lookup yields CDR1 MNHEY and CDR2 SVGEGT. The CDR3 nucleotides are TGTGCCAGCAGTTACCCCACAGGAAATTCACCCCTCCACTTT. It translates to CASSYPTGNSPLHF.

This clonotype was seen many times. V gene TRBV7-9 combines with J gene TRBJ2-1; D remains unclear. V was pared by 2 bases and J by 6 bases, with 2 bases between. Germline CDR1 and CDR2: SEHNR and FQNEAQ (reference sequence). The CDR3 extends over 11 amino acids. In DNA form, the CDR3 reads TGTGCCAGCAGCTTAACCAATGAGCAGTTCTTC. It translates to CASSLTNEQFF.

This clonotype was seen a handful of times. The genes are TRBV19 and TRBJ2-1; D might be TRBD1 (5 bases). Trimming cost V 6 bases and J 10 bases, with 16 bases left between them. Germline lookup yields CDR1 LNHDA and CDR2 SQIVND (reference sequence). CDR3 size: 13 residues. The chain's CDR3 is CASSSLVKGEQFF. In nucleotides, the CDR3 is TGTGCCAGTAGCTCCTTGGTGAAGGGGGAGCAGTTCTTC. Complete variable domain (other parts from reference TRBV19 and TRBJ2-1): DGGITQSPKYLFRKEGQNVTLSCEQNLNHDAMYWYRQDPGQGLRLIYYSQIVNDFQKGDIAEGYSVSREKKESFPLTVTSAQKNPTAFYLCASSSLVKGEQFFGPGTRLTVL.

This clonotype appeared many times. This chain uses TRBV3-1 with TRBJ1-1; D ambiguous. Germline V lookup: CDR1 LGHDT, CDR2 YNNKEL (reference sequence). Trimming cost V 1 base and J 4 bases, with 10 bases left between them. The length of the CDR3 is 14 residues. The CDR3 region has the DNA TGTGCCAGCAGCCAAGGGATCGGTCCCACTGAAGCTTTCTTT. Its protein product is CASSQGIGPTEAFF.

This clonotype came up many times. The chain combines TRBV5-6 with TRBJ2-1; D is unclear. The CDR3 runs to 13 residues. Trimming removed 1 base at V and 9 bases at J, with 11 bases between. Germline lookup yields CDR1 SGHDT and CDR2 YYEEEE. CDR3 in amino acids: CASSLISGFEQFF. CDR3 in DNA: TGTGCCAGCAGCTTGATTTCCGGTTTTGAGCAGTTCTTC.

This clonotype was observed at least ten times. V gene TRBV12-3 or TRBV12-4 combines with J gene TRBJ2-7; TRBD1 aligns across 7 bases. The CDR3 covers 15 residues. J was trimmed by 4 bases and V by 1 base; bases with no gene match: 7. CDR3 sequence reads: CASSLGTGASYEQYF. The CDR3 DNA is TGTGCCAGCAGTTTAGGGACAGGAGCTTCATACGAGCAGTACTTC.

This clonotype appeared many times. The chain has TRBV29-1 and TRBJ1-1; TRBD1 agrees at 10 bases. This CDR3 is built from 11 residues. Germline V gene lookup returns CDR1 SQVTM and CDR2 ANQGSEA. With V trimmed by 7 bases and J by 7 bases, 3 bases remained unmatched. The CDR3: CSADRGIEAFF. As DNA, the CDR3 is TGCAGCGCGGACAGGGGGATTGAAGCTTTCTTT.

The rearrangement links TRBV11-2 to TRBJ2-7; D call uncertain. Between the trimmed V and J ends, which lost 5 bases and 2 bases, there was a span of 13 bases. The CDR3 has 14 amino acids. Germline V CDR1 and CDR2: SGHAT, FQNNGV. CDR3 in amino acids: CASSTQRRPYEQYF. The CDR3 bases are TGTGCCAGCAGCACCCAGCGAAGGCCCTACGAGCAGTACTTC.

This clonotype was picked up many times. The chain joins TRBV3-1 to TRBJ2-5; no firm D call. The V and J ends lost 0 bases and 1 base respectively, with 12 bases between them. The CDR3 runs to 16 residues. Germline CDR1 is LGHDT and CDR2 is YNNKEL (reference sequence). CDR3 amino acids: CASSQDFVASQETQYF. For the CDR3, the DNA is TGTGCCAGCAGCCAAGATTTCGTCGCTAGCCAAGAGACCCAGTACTTC.

This clonotype was seen a handful of times. CDR3 amino acids: CASTHEGTEAFF. In DNA, the CDR3 is TGTGCCAGCACCCACGAGGGCACTGAAGCTTTCTTT. The V and J genes are TRBV5-4 and TRBJ1-1; no definite D call. Germline V gene lookup returns CDR1 SGHNT and CDR2 YYREEE (reference sequence). CDR3 length: 12 amino acids. Deletions cut 6 bases from V and 4 bases from J, with 10 bases between.

V gene TRBV30 combines with J gene TRBJ1-1; 9 bases are a match to TRBD1. The CDR3 runs to 15 residues. The V gene's germline CDR1 is GTSNPN and CDR2 SVGIG (reference sequence). With 4 bases clipped from V and 3 bases from J, the junction kept 9 bases outside the gene matches. The CDR3 loop is CAWTAGTGFYTEAFF. The CDR3 DNA reads as TGTGCCTGGACCGCCGGGACAGGGTTTTACACTGAAGCTTTCTTT.